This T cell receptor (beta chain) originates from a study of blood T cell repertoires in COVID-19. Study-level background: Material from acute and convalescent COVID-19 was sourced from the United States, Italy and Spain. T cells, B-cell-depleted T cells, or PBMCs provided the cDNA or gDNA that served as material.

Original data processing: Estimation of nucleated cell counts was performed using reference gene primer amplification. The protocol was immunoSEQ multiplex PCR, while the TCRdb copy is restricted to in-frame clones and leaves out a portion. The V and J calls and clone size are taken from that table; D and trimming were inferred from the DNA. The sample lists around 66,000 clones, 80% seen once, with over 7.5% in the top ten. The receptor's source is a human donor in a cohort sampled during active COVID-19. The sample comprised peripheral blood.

CDR3 bases: TGTGCCTGGGGGCCGGGGGGCGGTAGCTCCTATAATTCACCCCTCCACTTT. This sequence encodes CAWGPGGGSSYNSPLHF. The chain joins TRBV30 to TRBJ1-6; D perhaps matches TRBD1 (6 bases). The ends were cut back, 5 bases at V and 0 bases at J, with 17 bases in the middle. Germline V CDR1 and CDR2: GTSNPN, SVGIG (reference sequence). This CDR3 region has 17 residues.